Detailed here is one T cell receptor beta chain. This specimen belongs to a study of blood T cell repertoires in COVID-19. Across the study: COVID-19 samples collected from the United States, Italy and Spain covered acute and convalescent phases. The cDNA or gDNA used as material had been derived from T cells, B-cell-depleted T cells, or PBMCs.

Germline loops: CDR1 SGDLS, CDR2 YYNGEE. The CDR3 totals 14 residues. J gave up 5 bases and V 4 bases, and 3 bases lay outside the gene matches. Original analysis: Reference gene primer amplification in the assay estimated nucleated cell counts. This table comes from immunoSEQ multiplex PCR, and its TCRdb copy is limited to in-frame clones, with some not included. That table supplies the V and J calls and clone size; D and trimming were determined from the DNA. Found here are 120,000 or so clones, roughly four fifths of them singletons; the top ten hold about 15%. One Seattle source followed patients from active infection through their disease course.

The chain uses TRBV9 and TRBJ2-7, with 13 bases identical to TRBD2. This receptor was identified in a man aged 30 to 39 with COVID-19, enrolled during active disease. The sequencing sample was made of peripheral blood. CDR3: CASSPGLAGDEQYF. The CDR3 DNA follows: TGTGCCAGCAGCCCCGGACTAGCGGGAGACGAGCAGTACTTC.